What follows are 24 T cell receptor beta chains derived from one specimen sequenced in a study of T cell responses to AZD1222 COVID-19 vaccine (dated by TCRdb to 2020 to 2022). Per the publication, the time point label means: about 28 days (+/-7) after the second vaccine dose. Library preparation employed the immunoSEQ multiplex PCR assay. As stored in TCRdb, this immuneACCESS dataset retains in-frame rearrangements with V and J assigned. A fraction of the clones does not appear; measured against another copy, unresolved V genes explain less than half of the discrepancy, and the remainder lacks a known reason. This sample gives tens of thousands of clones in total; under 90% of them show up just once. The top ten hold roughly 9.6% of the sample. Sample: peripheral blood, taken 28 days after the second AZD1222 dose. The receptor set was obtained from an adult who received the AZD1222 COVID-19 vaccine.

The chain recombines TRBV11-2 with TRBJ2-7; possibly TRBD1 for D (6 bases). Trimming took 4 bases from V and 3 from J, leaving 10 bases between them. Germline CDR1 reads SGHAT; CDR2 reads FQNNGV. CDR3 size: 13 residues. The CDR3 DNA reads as TGTGCCAGCAGCTCGGACAGAGACTACGAGCAGTACTTC. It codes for CASSSDRDYEQYF.

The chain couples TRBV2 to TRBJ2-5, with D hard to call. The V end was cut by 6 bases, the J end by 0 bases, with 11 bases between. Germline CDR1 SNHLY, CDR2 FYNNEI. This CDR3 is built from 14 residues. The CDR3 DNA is TGTGCCAGCAGATACAGAGAGTACCAAGAGACCCAGTACTTC. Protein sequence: CASRYREYQETQYF.

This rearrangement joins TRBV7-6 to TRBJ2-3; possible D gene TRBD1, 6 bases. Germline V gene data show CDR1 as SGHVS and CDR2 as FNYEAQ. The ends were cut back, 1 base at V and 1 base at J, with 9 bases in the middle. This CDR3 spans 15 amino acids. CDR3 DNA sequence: TGTGCCAGCAGCTTAGTAGGGGGAGGCACAGATACGCAGTATTTT. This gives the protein CASSLVGGGTDTQYF.

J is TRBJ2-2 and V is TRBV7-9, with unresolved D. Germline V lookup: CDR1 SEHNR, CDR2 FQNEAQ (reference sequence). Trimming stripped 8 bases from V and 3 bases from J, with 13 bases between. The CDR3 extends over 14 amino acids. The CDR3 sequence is CASFGNPYTGELFF. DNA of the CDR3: TGTGCCAGCTTTGGTAACCCGTACACCGGGGAGCTGTTTTTT.

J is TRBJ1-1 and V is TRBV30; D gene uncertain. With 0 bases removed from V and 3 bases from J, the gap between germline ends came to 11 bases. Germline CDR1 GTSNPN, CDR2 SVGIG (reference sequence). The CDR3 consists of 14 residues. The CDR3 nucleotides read TGTGCCTGGAGTGTAATTCACGGTTACACTGAAGCTTTCTTT. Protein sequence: CAWSVIHGYTEAFF.

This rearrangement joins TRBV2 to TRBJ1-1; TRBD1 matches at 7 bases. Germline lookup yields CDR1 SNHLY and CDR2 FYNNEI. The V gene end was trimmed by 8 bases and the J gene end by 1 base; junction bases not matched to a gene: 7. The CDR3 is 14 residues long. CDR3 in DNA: TGTGCCAGCTCGACAGGGTTAACGAACACTGAAGCTTTCTTT. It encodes CASSTGLTNTEAFF.

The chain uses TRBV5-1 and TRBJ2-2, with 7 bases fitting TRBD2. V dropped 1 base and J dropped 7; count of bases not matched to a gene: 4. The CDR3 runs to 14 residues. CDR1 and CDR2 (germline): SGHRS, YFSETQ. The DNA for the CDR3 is TGCGCCAGCAGCTTGAGGTCTAGCGGCGGGGAGCTGTTTTTT. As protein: CASSLRSSGGELFF. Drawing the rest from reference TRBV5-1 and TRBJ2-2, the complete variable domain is KAGVTQTPRYLIKTRGQQVTLSCSPISGHRSVSWYQQTPGQGLQFLFEYFSETQRNKGNFPGRFSGRQFSNSRSEMNVSTLELGDSALYLCASSLRSSGGELFFGEGSRLTVL.

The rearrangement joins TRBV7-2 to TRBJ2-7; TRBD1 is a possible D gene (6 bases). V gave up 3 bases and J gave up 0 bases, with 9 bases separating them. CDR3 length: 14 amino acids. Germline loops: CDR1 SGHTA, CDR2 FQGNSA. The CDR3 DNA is TGTGCCAGCAGCTTGACAGGAAGCTCCTACGAGCAGTACTTC. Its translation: CASSLTGSSYEQYF.

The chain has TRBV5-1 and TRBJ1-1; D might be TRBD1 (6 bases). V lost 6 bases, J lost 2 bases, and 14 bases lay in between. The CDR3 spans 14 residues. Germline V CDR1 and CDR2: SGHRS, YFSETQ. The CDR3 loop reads CASNIRGLNTEAFF. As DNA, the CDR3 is TGCGCCAGCAATATCAGGGGCTTAAACACTGAAGCTTTCTTT.

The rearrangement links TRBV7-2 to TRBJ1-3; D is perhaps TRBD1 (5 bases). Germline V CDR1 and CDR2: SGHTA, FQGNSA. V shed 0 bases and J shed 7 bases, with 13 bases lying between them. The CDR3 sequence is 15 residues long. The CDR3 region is CASSLAPGTPNTIYF. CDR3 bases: TGTGCCAGCAGCTTAGCCCCAGGGACCCCGAACACCATATATTTT. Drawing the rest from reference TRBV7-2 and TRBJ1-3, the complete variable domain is GAGVSQSPSNKVTEKGKDVELRCDPISGHTALYWYRQSLGQGLEFLIYFQGNSAPDKSGLPSDRFSAERTGGSVSTLTIQRTQQEDSAVYLCASSLAPGTPNTIYFGEGSWLTVV.

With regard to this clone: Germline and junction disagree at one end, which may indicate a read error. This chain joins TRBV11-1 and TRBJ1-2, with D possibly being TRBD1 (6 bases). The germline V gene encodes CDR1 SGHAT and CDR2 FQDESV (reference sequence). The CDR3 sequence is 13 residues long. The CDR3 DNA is TGTGCCAGCAGCTTCCCGGGACAAGGAGGGTTCGCCTTC. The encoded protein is CASSFPGQGGFAF.

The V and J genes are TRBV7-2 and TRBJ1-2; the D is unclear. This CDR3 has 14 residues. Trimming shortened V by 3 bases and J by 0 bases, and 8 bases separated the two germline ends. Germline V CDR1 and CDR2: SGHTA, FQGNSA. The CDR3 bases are TGTGCCAGCAGCTTCAAGACGGCTAACTATGGCTACACCTTC. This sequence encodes CASSFKTANYGYTF.

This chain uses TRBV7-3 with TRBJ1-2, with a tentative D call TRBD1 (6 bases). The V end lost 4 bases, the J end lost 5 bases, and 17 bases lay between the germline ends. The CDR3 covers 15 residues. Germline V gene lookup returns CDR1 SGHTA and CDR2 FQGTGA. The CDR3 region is CASSSLGGAAYGYTF. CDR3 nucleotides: TGTGCCAGCAGCTCCCTTGGGGGGGCCGCTTATGGCTACACCTTC.

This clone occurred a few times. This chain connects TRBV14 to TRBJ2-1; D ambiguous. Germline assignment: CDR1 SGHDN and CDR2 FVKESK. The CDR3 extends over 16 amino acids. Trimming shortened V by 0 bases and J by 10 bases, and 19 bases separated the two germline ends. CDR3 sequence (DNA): TGTGCCAGCAGCCAAGAGGCAGGTAGCAGGAGCACCGAGCAGTTCTTC. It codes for CASSQEAGSRSTEQFF.

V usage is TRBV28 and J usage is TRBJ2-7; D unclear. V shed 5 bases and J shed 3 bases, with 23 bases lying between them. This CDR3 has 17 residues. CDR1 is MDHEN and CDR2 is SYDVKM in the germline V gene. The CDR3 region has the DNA TGTGCCAGCAGTCGAGCAAGCCCGTCGGTCCCCCACTACGAGCAGTACTTC. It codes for CASSRASPSVPHYEQYF.

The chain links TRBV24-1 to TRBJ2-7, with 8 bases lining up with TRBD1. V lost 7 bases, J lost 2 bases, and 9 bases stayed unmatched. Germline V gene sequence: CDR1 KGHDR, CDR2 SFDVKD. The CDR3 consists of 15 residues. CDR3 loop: CATRIEDRVPYEQYF. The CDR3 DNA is TGTGCCACCAGAATCGAGGACAGGGTCCCCTACGAGCAGTACTTC.

The DNA for the CDR3 is TGCAGTGCTAGGTCCGGGAGGGAGCAGTACTTC. Amino acids: CSARSGREQYF. V usage is TRBV20-1 and J usage is TRBJ2-7; TRBD2 agrees at 7 bases. J was trimmed by 7 bases and V by 3 bases; bases with no gene match: 3. This CDR3 spans 11 amino acids. CDR1 is DFQATT and CDR2 is SNEGSKA in the germline V gene (reference sequence).

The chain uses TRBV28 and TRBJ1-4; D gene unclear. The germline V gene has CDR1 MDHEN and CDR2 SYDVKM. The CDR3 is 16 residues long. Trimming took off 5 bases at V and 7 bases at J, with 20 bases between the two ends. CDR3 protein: CASSLSGPQAVEKLFF. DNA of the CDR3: TGTGCCAGCAGTCTTTCCGGGCCTCAAGCAGTTGAAAAACTGTTTTTT. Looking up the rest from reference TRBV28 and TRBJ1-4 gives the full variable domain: DVKVTQSSRYLVKRTGEKVFLECVQDMDHENMFWYRQDPGLGLRLIYFSYDVKMKEKGDIPEGYSVSREKKERFSLILESASTNQTSMYLCASSLSGPQAVEKLFFGSGTQLSVL.

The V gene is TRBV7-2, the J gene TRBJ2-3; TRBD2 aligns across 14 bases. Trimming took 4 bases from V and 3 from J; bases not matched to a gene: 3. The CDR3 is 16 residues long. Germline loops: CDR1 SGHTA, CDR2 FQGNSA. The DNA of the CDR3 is TGTGCCAGCAGCTCGGGACTAGCGGGGGTTACAGATACGCAGTATTTT. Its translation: CASSSGLAGVTDTQYF.

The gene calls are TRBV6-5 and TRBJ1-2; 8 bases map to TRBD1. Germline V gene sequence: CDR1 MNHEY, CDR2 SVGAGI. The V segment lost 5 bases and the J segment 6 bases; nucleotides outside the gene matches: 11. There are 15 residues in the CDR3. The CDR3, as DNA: TGTGCCAGCAGTAACCCGGACAGGGCCCTCGATGGCTACACCTTC. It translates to CASSNPDRALDGYTF.

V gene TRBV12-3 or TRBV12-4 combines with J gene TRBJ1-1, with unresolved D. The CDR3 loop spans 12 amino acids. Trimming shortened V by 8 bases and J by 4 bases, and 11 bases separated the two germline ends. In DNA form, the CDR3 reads TGTGCCAGCTCTCAGGCGTTCACTGAAGCTTTCTTT. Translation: CASSQAFTEAFF.

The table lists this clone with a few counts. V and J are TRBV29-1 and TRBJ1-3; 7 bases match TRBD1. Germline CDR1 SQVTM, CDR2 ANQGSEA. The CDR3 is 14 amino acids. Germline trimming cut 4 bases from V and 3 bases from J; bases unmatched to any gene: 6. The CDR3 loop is CSVGDRAYGNTIYF. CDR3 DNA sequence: TGCAGCGTTGGGGACAGAGCTTATGGAAACACCATATATTTT.

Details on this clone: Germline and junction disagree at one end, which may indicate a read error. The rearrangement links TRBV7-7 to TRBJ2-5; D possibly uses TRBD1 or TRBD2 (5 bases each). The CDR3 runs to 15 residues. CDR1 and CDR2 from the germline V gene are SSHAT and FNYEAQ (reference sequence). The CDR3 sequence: CASSLGLGTPETQYF. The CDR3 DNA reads TGTGCTAGCAGCTTAGGACTCGGGACCCCAGAGACCCAGTACTTC.

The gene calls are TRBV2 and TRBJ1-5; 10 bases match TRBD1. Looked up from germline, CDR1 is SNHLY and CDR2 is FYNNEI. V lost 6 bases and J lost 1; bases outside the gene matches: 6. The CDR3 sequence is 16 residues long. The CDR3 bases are TGTGCCAGCAGCGTAGACAGGGGGCAAAGCAATCAGCCCCAGCATTTT. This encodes CASSVDRGQSNQPQHF.